A selection of T cell receptor beta chains follows, all from one sample in a study of beta chain features in type 1 diabetes. Measured with immunoSEQ multiplex PCR; TCRdb has only the in-frame clones, and not every one. The sample yields under 400,000 clones, 15% to 20% seen once. The sequenced material came from naive CD4+ T cells from blood. The receptor set was obtained from a woman aged 18-30 years in good health. Each CDR3 is given with its conserved first and last residue. A D gene is named only where the DNA matches it firmly. A clone size is listed for some rows: how often the clone was seen (once, few, many), or a class if it is expanded.

j_call v_call d_call clone_size cdr3_aa cdr3_nt
TRBJ1-2 TRBV10-3 NA NA CAISEPNSVSTYGYTF TGTGCCATCAGTGAGCCAAATTCGGTCTCTACCTATGGCTACACCTTC
TRBJ2-5 TRBV30 NA NA CAWRAGSTVTQYF TGTGCCTGGAGGGCAGGGTCGACAGTGACCCAGTACTTC
TRBJ2-1 TRBV5-4 NA few CASSLGGRSYNEQFF TGTGCCAGCAGCTTGGGAGGGCGCTCCTACAATGAGCAGTTCTTC
TRBJ1-2 TRBV28 TRBD1 once CASSLGTGTYEGYTF TGTGCCAGCAGTCTTGGGACAGGGACTTATGAGGGCTACACCTTC
TRBJ2-1 TRBV4-2 NA NA CASSQEEGYNEQFF TGTGCCAGCAGCCAAGAGGAGGGGTACAATGAGCAGTTCTTC
TRBJ1-2 TRBV20-1 NA NA CTLWGPSGYTF TGCACCCTTTGGGGCCCCTCGGGCTACACCTTC
TRBJ2-5 TRBV9 TRBD1 NA CATSRGLKETQYF TGTGCCACCTCCAGGGGGCTGAAAGAGACCCAGTACTTC
TRBJ2-1 TRBV5-1 TRBD2 NA CASSLTSDNEQFF TGCGCCAGCAGCTTGACTAGCGACAATGAGCAGTTCTTC
TRBJ1-6 TRBV4-1 NA NA CASSQPNSPLHF TGCGCCAGCAGCCAACCAAATTCACCCCTCCACTTT
TRBJ2-7 TRBV25-1 NA few CASSDRPFSYEQYF TGTGCCAGCAGCGACAGGCCCTTCTCCTACGAGCAGTACTTC
TRBJ2-1 TRBV7-9 TRBD1 few CASSSAGTEYNEQFF TGTGCCAGCAGCTCCGCCGGGACAGAATACAATGAGCAGTTCTTC
TRBJ2-7 TRBV7-2 NA NA CASSPPYLNEQYF TGTGCCAGCAGCCCACCCTACCTTAACGAGCAGTACTTC
TRBJ1-2 TRBV7-9 NA NA CASSDGGRGFYTF TGTGCCAGCAGCGACGGGGGGAGAGGATTCTACACCTTC